These 2 T cell receptor beta chains were all obtained from the same sample, sequenced in a study of cytomegalovirus exposure and HLA in healthy donors. PCR employed 60 Vbeta and 13 Jbeta primers. The data were produced by immunoSEQ multiplex PCR, yet TCRdb's version contains in-frame clones alone and is incomplete. In the table there are 150,000 to 200,000 clones, 68% of which are singletons. Sample: PBMCs. The receptors derive from a man aged 50-60 years in good health and CMV-seronegative.

This clone was detected a few times. The V gene is TRBV11-3, the J gene TRBJ2-2; maybe TRBD2 (6 bases). Trimming cost V 5 bases and J 4 bases, with 14 bases left between them. The CDR3 is made up of 15 amino acids. Germline assignment: CDR1 SGHNT and CDR2 YENEEA. The CDR3 DNA reads TGTGCCAGCAGCCCCGGGGAGGTGGGCACCGGGGAGCTGTTTTTT. Its translation is CASSPGEVGTGELFF. The whole variable domain, filled in from reference TRBV11-3 and TRBJ2-2, reads EAGVVQSPRYKIIEKKQPVAFWCNPISGHNTLYWYLQNLGQGPELLIRYENEEAVDDSQLPKDRFSAERLKGVDSTLKIQPAELGDSAVYLCASSPGEVGTGELFFGEGSRLTVL.

This chain uses TRBV5-1 with TRBJ2-7; a possible D gene is TRBD2 (5 bases). The CDR3 is made up of 13 amino acids. Per germline, CDR1 SGHRS and CDR2 YFSETQ. V gave up 2 bases and J gave up 0 bases, with 6 bases separating them. The CDR3 bases are TGCGCCAGCAGCTTTGGGAGCTCCTACGAGCAGTACTTC. Translation: CASSFGSSYEQYF.